This T cell receptor beta chain was captured in a study of neurological immune-mediated disorders (dated by TCRdb to between 2017 and 2020). With respect to the entire study: Among the roughly 35 multiple sclerosis patients, approximately 31 had relapsing-remitting MS and 3 had secondary progressive MS. Peripheral blood TCR-beta repertoires from patients with HTLV-I-associated myelopathy (HAM/TSP), patients with multiple sclerosis, and healthy controls were compared in the study using UMI-based sequencing. The cohort included about 66 subjects: about 15 with HAM/TSP, approximately 34 with multiple sclerosis, and approximately 20 healthy controls. The roughly 100 TCR-beta libraries covered PBMC samples along with longitudinal samples, technical triplicates, and paired sorted CD4+ and CD8+ T-cell subsets.

Summary of the overall study and its limitations: In phylogenetic analysis, the repertoires of 18 of 34 MS patients grouped into a cluster of related CDR3 sequences, which suggests a possible signature at the repertoire level. The highest TCR clonal expansion was observed in HAM/TSP patients, whereas the lowest was observed in MS patients, even when compared with healthy controls. The MS cluster showed no association with clinical or MRI features, and the authors stated that larger cohorts are needed. Across subjects, expanded clones never shared an identical CDR3 amino acid sequence, which suggests that the TCR-beta repertoires in every group were private.

Reading from cysteine to phenylalanine, the CDR3 counts 17 amino acids. Of all the DNA, just the CDR3 is kept, 51 bases in frame from base 1. Trimming removed 4 bases from V and 0 bases from J; the gene matches leave 13 bases unexplained. The germline V gene (reference sequence) specifies DFQATT as CDR1 and SNEGSKA as CDR2. cDNA was synthesized by template-switch 5'RACE using a primer with a 10-nucleotide random unique molecular identifier that tagged each TCR transcript. Every sequencing run yielded over 170 million TCR-beta sequences covering 15-18 subjects. The RNeasy kit was used for extraction of total RNA. Using the KAPA Real-time Library Amplification kit, TCR-beta VDJ regions were amplified with primers for the TCR constant region and the 5'RACE anchor. Sample indexes and Illumina adaptors were added in a first PCR, after which library yield was increased in a second PCR. After purification with Ampure beads, the TCR product of roughly 650 bp was size-selected on a 2% E-gel SizeSelection system. Library quality was checked on a Bioanalyzer, concentration was measured with Qubit, and libraries were quantified with the Kapa Library Quantification kit before pooling. Libraries were sequenced paired-end 2 x 150 bp on an Illumina HiSeq 2500. To increase sequence diversity, about 25-30% phiX was spiked into each library pool. The study's processing was this. The UMI-based MiGEC pipeline processed quality-filtered reads and removed over 75% of raw TCR sequences during error correction. VDJ genes were aligned to IMGT germline references, and clonotypes were defined by unique CDR3 amino acid sequence plus V-J genes. Clonal expansion, Shannon diversity and CDR3 relatedness were evaluated with VDJtools (CalcPairwiseDistances, ClusterSamples), while phylogenetic trees were built in CLCbio workbench. A clone was classed as expanded if it had 8 or more unique UMIs, a cutoff based on coefficient-of-variation modelling across technical triplicates. The public reads were reanalyzed by TCRdb: fastp trimming at Q25, MiXCR alignment, in-frame beta chains only. Every entry covers one CDR3 protein and lists the most common genes and DNA from its rows. Clone size and V and J calls follow TCRdb, not the original study. This sample lists some 86,000 distinct CDR3 sequences; 2.6% were detected once. The leading ten clones occupy 1.1% of the sample.

For the unsorted PBMC libraries, 2 million PBMCs were stored in RNAlater at -80 degrees C until RNA extraction and were used to generate the libraries. Multiple sclerosis patients were enrolled in a US clinical protocol under which disease progression was evaluated by magnetic resonance imaging. Peripheral blood was subjected to Ficoll-Hypaque density gradient centrifugation to isolate PBMCs, which were then cryopreserved in liquid nitrogen. A few counts support this clonotype. The clone's antigen remains unknown. A much more abundant neighbour one base away suggests this may be a read error. Sequencing was performed on PBMCs. This sequence was found in a woman aged 30 to 39 with multiple sclerosis. The rearranged chain carries TRBV20-1 and TRBJ2-7; 9 of the junction bases match TRBD2. The CDR3 protein sequence reads: CSAISVSNSGSSYEQYF. In nucleotide form, the sequence is TGCAGTGCTATCTCCGTCAGCAATAGCGGGAGCTCCTACGAGCAGTACTTC.